This T cell receptor beta chain was recorded in a study of T cells in Graves' hyperthyroidism and ophthalmopathy. For the study at large: Before treatment of any kind, peripheral blood was taken at initial diagnosis. Points from the study as a whole: The model identified upcoming ophthalmopathy a median approximately six months ahead of onset. Blood also carried most thyroid clonotypes expanded above 0.001.

Regions amplified from RNA transcripts were the TCR beta CDR3 regions. HTBI primers drove first-round RT-PCR of the TCR CDR3. TCRdb re-called the multiplex PCR reads through MiXCR, storing one row per CDR3 protein. The sample includes almost 600,000 distinct CDR3 sequences, roughly 14% of them seen just once. Lactation, pregnancy, other autoimmune disease or uncontrolled infection led to exclusion of patients. Per germline, CDR1 MNHNS and CDR2 SASEGT. Deletions cut 6 bases from V and 0 bases from J, with 15 bases between. The CDR3 covers 15 residues. This clonotype was counted a single time. As yet, its antigen is unknown.

The sequence derives from a woman aged 25 to 39 with Graves' hyperthyroidism that later progressed to Graves' ophthalmopathy. This chain joins TRBV6-1 and TRBJ2-7; a possible D gene is TRBD1 (6 bases). The source material was blood. The CDR3 region has the DNA TGTGCCAGCAGAAGCCGGGACACAATCTCCTACGAGCAGTACTTC. Its translation: CASRSRDTISYEQYF.